This T cell receptor beta chain stems from a study of blood T cell repertoires in COVID-19. About the research overall: Whether acute or convalescent, the COVID-19 samples came from the United States, Italy and Spain. T cells, B-cell-depleted T cells, or PBMCs supplied cDNA or gDNA.

In the authors' methods: Amplification of reference gene primers provided the estimated nucleated cell counts. Profiled with immunoSEQ multiplex PCR; TCRdb holds only in-frame clones, not every one. The DNA was the basis for D and trimming; V, J and clone size are from that table. The sample gives more than 400,000 clones, 80% to 90% of which show up once; approximately 3.2% is in the top ten. In germline, CDR1 is MGHDK, CDR2 SYGVNS. With 0 bases clipped from V and 4 bases from J, the junction kept 8 bases outside the gene matches. The CDR3 loop spans 16 amino acids. The origin of this receptor is a human donor in a cohort sampled during active COVID-19. V and J are TRBV25-1 and TRBJ2-7, with 8 positions matching TRBD1. The material sequenced was peripheral blood. The CDR3: CASSEYRGRSGYEQYF. The CDR3 nucleotides read TGTGCCAGCAGTGAATACAGGGGGCGGTCTGGGTACGAGCAGTACTTC.